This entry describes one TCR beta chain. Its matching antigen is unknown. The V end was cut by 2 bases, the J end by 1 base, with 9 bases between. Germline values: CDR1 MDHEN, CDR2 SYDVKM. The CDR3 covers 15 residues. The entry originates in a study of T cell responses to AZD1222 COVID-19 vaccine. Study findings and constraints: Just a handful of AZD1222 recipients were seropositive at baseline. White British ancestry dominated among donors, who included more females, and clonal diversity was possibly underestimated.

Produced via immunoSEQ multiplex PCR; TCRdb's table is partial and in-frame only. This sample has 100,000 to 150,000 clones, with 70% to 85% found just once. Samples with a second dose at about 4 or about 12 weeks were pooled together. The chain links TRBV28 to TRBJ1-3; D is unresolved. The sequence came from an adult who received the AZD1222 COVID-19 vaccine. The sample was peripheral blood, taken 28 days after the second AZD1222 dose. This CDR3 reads CASSLNRRSGNTIYF. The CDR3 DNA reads TGTGCCAGCAGTTTAAACCGAAGATCTGGAAACACCATATATTTT.